This TCR beta chain is drawn from a study of T cell responses to AZD1222 COVID-19 vaccine. Study-level points and caveats: Possibly, clonal diversity was underestimated; donors were largely white British and included more females.

This CDR3 comprises 16 residues. As for this clone: The antigen is not known.

Method: immunoSEQ multiplex PCR; TCRdb's copy keeps in-frame clones and lacks some. This sample has 95,000 to 110,000 clones, with over 70% found just once. This sequence joins TRBV21-1 and TRBJ1-5; TRBD1 is the table's D call, not checked against the DNA. TRBV21-1 is a pseudogene locus. Sequenced material: peripheral blood, taken on day 0 of AZD1222 vaccination. This sequence originates from an adult in good health. The chain's CDR3 is CASSDLYREYNQPQHF. The CDR3, as DNA: TGTGCCAGCAGCGACCTTTACAGGGAATACAATCAGCCCCAGCATTTT.